This T cell receptor beta chain stems from a study of cytomegalovirus exposure and HLA in healthy donors. Study-wide results and caveats: The tendency of first-cohort TCR clusters to co-occur in the 120 or so validation repertoires was identified by a subsequent analysis. Most TCR sequences were rare, but some public TCRs occurred in many donors.

The data were produced by immunoSEQ multiplex PCR, yet TCRdb's version contains in-frame clones alone and is incomplete. This table has 150,000 to 200,000 clones, roughly 80% appearing once. A note on this clone: Its target is unknown.

The validation cohort, a group of around 120 subjects, included the donors and was separate from the approximately 650-subject first cohort. This clonotype originated in a man between 18 and 29 years old in good health and CMV-seropositive. Source material: PBMCs.

In nucleotides, the CDR3 is TGTGCCAGCAGTTTTGGTGTCAGAAACACCTACGAGCAGTACTTC. Amino acids: CASSFGVRNTYEQYF. The chain has TRBV27 and TRBJ2-7; unclear D gene. Trimming shortened V by 3 bases and J by 2 bases, and 14 bases separated the two germline ends. Per germline, CDR1 MNHEY and CDR2 SMNVEV (reference sequence). The CDR3 covers 15 residues.